Below, 27 T cell receptor beta chains from the same sample are listed, as sequenced in a study of Ad26.COV2.S vaccination and SARS-CoV-2 variants. Treatment: about 20 received Ad26.COV2.S at low or high dose, single or two shots; 5 received placebo; per-sample allocation not given. Day 63 after the first injection of vaccine or placebo was the sampling time. This table comes from immunoSEQ multiplex PCR, and its TCRdb copy is limited to in-frame clones, with some not included. This sample carries about 350,000 clones, approximately 84% of them seen once, and the ten largest clones take about 3.3%. Sequences were derived from peripheral blood, sampled in a trial of Ad26.COV2.S vaccine versus placebo. These receptors were collected from a person between 18 and 60 years old who received the Ad26.COV2.S COVID-19 vaccine or a placebo.

This clone appeared once. The J gene is TRBJ2-7, the V gene TRBV4-1; no clear D gene. CDR1 and CDR2 (germline): MGHRA, YSYEKL. V was shortened by 1 base and J by 3 bases, with 7 bases between the two germline ends. The CDR3 spans 13 residues. Here the CDR3 reads CASSQGLGYEQYF. CDR3 sequence (DNA): TGCGCCAGCAGCCAAGGTCTGGGCTACGAGCAGTACTTC.

This clone showed up just a few times. The chain recombines TRBV6-6 with TRBJ1-2; 7 bases are shared with TRBD1. The CDR3 contains 15 residues. V dropped 10 bases and J dropped 4; count of bases not matched to a gene: 15. Germline-derived CDR1 and CDR2 are MNHNY and SVGAGI (reference sequence). CDR3 coding DNA: TGTGCCACCGATGTGGGGACAGCGTCGATCTATGGCTACACCTTC. Amino acid sequence: CATDVGTASIYGYTF.

CDR3 sequence reads: CAWRHSARYNEQFF. The CDR3 coding sequence is TGTGCCTGGCGCCACTCGGCCAGGTACAATGAGCAGTTCTTC. This sequence joins TRBV30 and TRBJ2-1; D not resolved. The V and J ends lost 5 bases and 4 bases respectively, with 15 bases between them. The CDR3 is 14 amino acids. Germline values: CDR1 GTSNPN, CDR2 SVGIG (reference sequence).

V gene TRBV12-3 or TRBV12-4 combines with J gene TRBJ2-7; 9 bases are shared with TRBD1. V lost 2 bases, J lost 10 bases, and 3 bases stayed unmatched. The CDR3 is 12 amino acids. CDR3 in amino acids: CASSLRDRVQYF. The CDR3 DNA sequence: TGTGCCAGCAGTTTAAGGGACAGGGTTCAGTACTTC.

This rearrangement joins TRBV19 to TRBJ2-5; 7 nucleotides line up with TRBD2. Germline V gene sequence: CDR1 LNHDA, CDR2 SQIVND (reference sequence). CDR3 size: 15 residues. Trimming removed 5 bases from V and 2 bases from J; junction bases left unmatched: 8. The CDR3 bases are TGTGCCAGTAGTGCGGGCGGGAGCGCACAAGAGACCCAGTACTTC. It yields the protein CASSAGGSAQETQYF.

The count of this clone is one. The chain employs TRBV6-2 or TRBV6-3 and TRBJ1-2; 7 bases are a match to TRBD1. The V gene end was trimmed by 4 bases and the J gene end by 3 bases; junction bases not matched to a gene: 2. Germline V gene data show CDR1 as MNHEY and CDR2 as SVGEGT. This CDR3 spans 13 amino acids. This CDR3 reads CASSFTGDYGYTF. The CDR3 region has the DNA TGTGCCAGCAGTTTTACAGGGGACTATGGCTACACCTTC.

There are a few counts of this clone. The V gene is TRBV30, the J gene TRBJ2-7; D gene unclear. Germline CDR1 is GTSNPN and CDR2 is SVGIG (reference sequence). CDR3 size: 11 residues. Between the trimmed V and J ends, which lost 2 bases and 4 bases, there was a span of 6 bases. CDR3 protein: CAWSFKYEQYF. In DNA form, the CDR3 reads TGTGCCTGGAGTTTCAAATACGAGCAGTACTTC.

This rearrangement joins TRBV7-2 to TRBJ2-1, with 8 bases lining up with TRBD2. After removal of 7 bases from V and 7 bases from J, the junction contained 9 bases not matched to a gene. The CDR3 has 14 residues. Germline CDR1 SGHTA, CDR2 FQGNSA. In DNA form, the CDR3 reads TGTGCCAGCACCCCGGGACTAGTTCTGAATGAGCAGTTCTTC. Amino acid sequence: CASTPGLVLNEQFF.

The chain carries TRBV12-3 or TRBV12-4 and TRBJ2-7, with a weak D call TRBD1 (5 bases). V lost 3 bases and J lost 1, with 7 bases in between. CDR3 length: 13 residues. The CDR3, as DNA: TGTGCCAGCAGTTTCACAGGATCCTACGAGCAGTACTTC. This codes for CASSFTGSYEQYF.

The chain has TRBV27 and TRBJ2-3, with 8 bases lining up with TRBD2. The length of the CDR3 is 17 residues. The germline gives CDR1 MNHEY, CDR2 SMNVEV (reference sequence). With V trimmed by 6 bases and J by 0 bases, 11 bases remained unmatched. The CDR3 bases are TGTGCCAGCAGGTTCTTTAAGGGCGGGGGGAGCACAGATACGCAGTATTTT. It specifies CASRFFKGGGSTDTQYF.

The chain carries TRBV12-3 or TRBV12-4 and TRBJ1-5; the D gene is possibly TRBD1 (5 bases). The CDR3 totals 13 residues. The V end was cut by 8 bases, the J end by 7 bases, with 15 bases between. CDR3 residues: CASGKRGRQPQHF. The CDR3, as DNA: TGTGCCAGCGGTAAAAGGGGTCGGCAGCCCCAGCATTTT.

This clone turned up a few times. The chain carries TRBV7-8 and TRBJ2-2, with D perhaps being TRBD1 or TRBD2 (5 bases each). In germline, CDR1 is SGHVS, CDR2 FQNEAQ. Trimming pared 7 bases from V and 4 bases from J, leaving 7 bases between. The CDR3 length is 12 residues. The CDR3 loop is CASTGSTGELFF. CDR3 DNA: TGTGCCAGCACAGGGAGCACCGGGGAGCTGTTTTTT.

The rearrangement links TRBV10-3 to TRBJ2-7, with a weak D call TRBD2 (6 bases). From germline, CDR1 is ENHRY and CDR2 SYGVKD. The CDR3 extends over 13 amino acids. Trimming took off 7 bases at V and 0 bases at J, with 10 bases between the two ends. CDR3 sequence reads: CAITPGDSYEQYF. CDR3 DNA: TGTGCCATCACTCCGGGGGACTCCTACGAGCAGTACTTC.

The chain carries TRBV4-3 and TRBJ2-6; perhaps TRBD1 as D (5 bases). Germline CDR1 is LGHNA and CDR2 is YSLEER. This CDR3 has 15 amino acids. Trimming shortened V by 3 bases and J by 1 base, and 7 bases separated the two germline ends. The CDR3 DNA follows: TGCGCCAGCAGCCAGGGGCAGTCTGGGGCCAACGTCCTGACTTTC. It is translated as CASSQGQSGANVLTF.

This chain links TRBV11-2 with TRBJ2-7; D gene ambiguous. CDR1 SGHAT and CDR2 FQNNGV come from the germline V gene. The ends were cut back, 3 bases at V and 0 bases at J, with 9 bases in the middle. The CDR3 covers 14 residues. The CDR3 DNA is TGTGCCAGCAGCTTGGACGGTGACTCCTACGAGCAGTACTTC. Protein product: CASSLDGDSYEQYF. The entire variable domain, with the rest obtained from reference TRBV11-2 and TRBJ2-7, is as follows: EAGVAQSPRYKIIEKRQSVAFWCNPISGHATLYWYQQILGQGPKLLIQFQNNGVVDDSQLPKDRFSAERLKGVDSTLKIQPAKLEDSAVYLCASSLDGDSYEQYFGPGTRLTVT.

The chain employs TRBV20-1 and TRBJ1-2; possibly TRBD1 for D (5 bases). The CDR3 extends over 14 amino acids. V lost 3 bases and J lost 2, with 13 bases in between. CDR1 is DFQATT, CDR2 SNEGSKA, per germline (reference sequence). CDR3 nucleotides: TGCAGTGCTAGTATCCAGGGAACCAACTATGGCTACACCTTC. Its protein is CSASIQGTNYGYTF.

This clone was counted between two and nine times. The chain couples TRBV24-1 to TRBJ2-7, with TRBD1 matching over 7 bases. The junction had 3 bases not matched to a gene; V was cut back by 5 bases and J by 0 bases. This CDR3 has 14 amino acids. CDR1 is KGHDR and CDR2 is SFDVKD in the germline V gene. CDR3 sequence reads: CATSAGQNSYEQYF. The CDR3 region has the DNA TGTGCCACCAGTGCGGGACAGAACTCCTACGAGCAGTACTTC.

The J gene is TRBJ2-7, the V gene TRBV6-6, with D possibly TRBD2 on 6 matching bases. CDR1 MNHNY and CDR2 SVGAGI come from the germline V gene (reference sequence). There are 14 residues in the CDR3. Trimming left V 7 bases short and J 6 bases short, with 19 bases between. The CDR3, as DNA: TGTGCCAGCACCCTCCTGGGGGGATTAGGCGAGCAGTACTTC. Translating it yields CASTLLGGLGEQYF.

J is TRBJ1-5 and V is TRBV7-2; 9 bases are shared with TRBD1. The CDR3 has 15 amino acids. J gave up 1 base and V 4 bases, and 2 bases lay outside the gene matches. Germline V gene lookup returns CDR1 SGHTA and CDR2 FQGNSA. The CDR3 DNA follows: TGTGCCAGCAGCTCAGGACAGGGGAGCAATCAGCCCCAGCATTTT. Encoded protein: CASSSGQGSNQPQHF.

The V call is TRBV7-8, the J call TRBJ2-7; a weak D match, TRBD1 (6 bases). The germline V and J ends were trimmed by 2 bases and 6 bases, with 26 bases remaining between them. This CDR3 spans 18 amino acids. The germline CDR1 and CDR2 sequences are SGHVS and FQNEAQ. The CDR3 nucleotides are TGTGCCAGCAGCTTATATATAGGCGCCGGGACACCTCTTCCCGAGCAGTACTTC. It specifies CASSLYIGAGTPLPEQYF.

This sequence joins TRBV19 and TRBJ2-1; the match to TRBD2 covers 11 bases. The CDR3 length is 15 residues. CDR1 is LNHDA and CDR2 is SQIVND in the germline V gene (reference sequence). V lost 3 bases to trimming and J lost 7 bases; unmatched junction nucleotides: 5. This CDR3 reads CASSIPSGGLNEQFF. The CDR3 region has the DNA TGTGCCAGTAGTATCCCTAGCGGGGGGTTAAATGAGCAGTTCTTC.

The chain is built from TRBV5-5 and TRBJ1-2; D is perhaps TRBD1 (5 bases). The CDR3 totals 15 residues. Germline V gives CDR1 SGHKS, CDR2 YYEKEE (reference sequence). Trimming pared 4 bases from V and 8 bases from J, leaving 21 bases between. CDR3: CASSPVRETVEGYTF. Written as DNA, the CDR3 is TGTGCCAGCAGCCCTGTCCGGGAGACAGTGGAAGGCTACACCTTC.

This clone was counted a few times. V is TRBV12-3 or TRBV12-4 and J is TRBJ1-2; D call uncertain. Trimming left V 5 bases short and J 2 bases short, with 9 bases between. The CDR3 runs to 13 residues. This CDR3 is CASSPDKNYGYTF. The CDR3 DNA reads TGTGCCAGCAGTCCTGACAAGAACTATGGCTACACCTTC.

This clone was found once. This sequence joins TRBV23-1 and TRBJ2-5; 12 bases fit TRBD2. TRBV23-1 is sorted into the ORF group, with uncertain function. With V trimmed by 6 bases and J by 5 bases, 10 bases remained unmatched. The CDR3 has 16 amino acids. CDR3 in amino acids: CASSHTSGRPLETQYF. CDR3 coding DNA: TGCGCCAGCAGCCATACTAGCGGGAGGCCCCTGGAGACCCAGTACTTC.

This chain joins TRBV18 and TRBJ2-7; 12 nucleotides agree with TRBD1. The ends lost 2 bases at V and 7 bases at J; junction bases unmatched: 6. CDR1 KGHSH and CDR2 LQKENI come from the germline V gene. CDR3 size: 15 residues. The CDR3 DNA follows: TGTGCCAGCTCACCAGGGACAGGGGGCGCGGGGGAGCAGTACTTC. Its translation: CASSPGTGGAGEQYF.

This clone was observed a few times. The chain combines TRBV6-5 with TRBJ1-6; the D gene is possibly TRBD1 (6 bases). V was pared by 10 bases and J by 10 bases, with 17 bases between. Per the germline V gene, CDR1 is MNHEY and CDR2 is SVGAGI. The CDR3 is made up of 13 amino acids. The chain's CDR3 is CATLRGTGSPLHF. In DNA form, the CDR3 reads TGTGCCACCCTCAGGGGTACAGGGTCACCCCTCCACTTT.

This clone was picked up a small number of times. The V and J genes are TRBV21-1 and TRBJ2-7. TRBV21-1 is designated a pseudogene. This CDR3 is 14 amino acids long. The CDR3 DNA follows: TGTGCCAGCACGCCGGGACCGAGGGGCGGCGAGCAGTACTTC. Encoded protein: CASTPGPRGGEQYF.